Below, 28 T cell receptor beta chains from the same sample are listed, as sequenced in a study of OX40 agonist ivuxolimab in advanced cancers. Measured with immunoSEQ multiplex PCR; TCRdb has only the in-frame clones, and not every one. Here the sample spans 99,000 or so clones, 94% being singletons. The material was CD4+ or CD8+ T cells sorted from blood, obtained in a trial of the OX40 agonist ivuxolimab. These receptors were collected from an adult with an advanced solid tumor such as melanoma, head and neck, liver or kidney cancer.

This rearrangement joins TRBV11-2 to TRBJ2-6; no reliable D call. This CDR3 contains 17 residues. CDR1 and CDR2 from the germline V gene are SGHAT and FQNNGV. Between the trimmed V and J ends, which lost 5 bases and 5 bases, there was a span of 19 bases. The CDR3 is CASSNSKQQSRANVLTF. The CDR3 bases are TGTGCCAGCAGCAACAGCAAGCAACAAAGTCGGGCCAACGTCCTGACTTTC.

V is TRBV6-5 and J is TRBJ2-2; perhaps TRBD2 as D (6 bases). Per the germline V gene, CDR1 is MNHEY and CDR2 is SVGAGI. The germline V and J ends were trimmed by 7 bases and 0 bases, with 12 bases remaining between them. This CDR3 spans 15 amino acids. The CDR3 DNA sequence: TGTGCCAGCAAACTAGCTAAAGCGAACACCGGGGAGCTGTTTTTT. Amino acid sequence: CASKLAKANTGELFF.

This sequence joins TRBV28 and TRBJ2-1; D possibly uses TRBD1 or TRBD2 (5 bases each). V was trimmed by 6 bases and J by 0 bases, leaving 9 bases between them. Germline CDR1 and CDR2: MDHEN and SYDVKM. The CDR3 consists of 14 residues. The CDR3 coding sequence is TGTGCCAGCAGGCCAGGGAGCTCCTACAATGAGCAGTTCTTC. Translated, it gives CASRPGSSYNEQFF.

The rearrangement links TRBV5-8 to TRBJ1-6, with a possible D match to TRBD1 (6 bases). Germline-derived CDR1 and CDR2 are SGHTS and YDEGEE. The CDR3 has 14 residues. The V end lost 2 bases, the J end lost 5 bases, and 8 bases lay between the germline ends. CDR3 sequence reads: CASSFRDNNSPLHF. The CDR3 bases are TGTGCCAGCAGCTTCCGGGACAATAATTCACCCCTCCACTTT.

This chain connects TRBV7-6 to TRBJ1-2; D might be TRBD1 (5 bases). Germline lookup yields CDR1 SGHVS and CDR2 FNYEAQ. Trimming took 2 bases from V and 8 from J, leaving 12 bases between them. CDR3 length: 13 residues. CDR3 bases: TGTGCCAGCAGCTTAAATCTGAGGGGAGGCTACACCTTC. Translating it yields CASSLNLRGGYTF.

This clone was detected only once. This rearrangement joins TRBV25-1 to TRBJ1-4, with no clear D. V was cut by 2 bases and J by 0 bases, with 4 bases left in between. CDR3 length: 14 amino acids. Per germline, CDR1 MGHDK and CDR2 SYGVNS. CDR3 loop: CASSESATNEKLFF. As DNA, the CDR3 is TGTGCCAGCAGTGAAAGTGCAACTAATGAAAAACTGTTTTTT.

The CDR3 loop reads CASSLQDTGELFF. The CDR3 region has the DNA TGCGCCAGCAGCTTGCAGGACACCGGGGAGCTGTTTTTT. The chain couples TRBV5-1 to TRBJ2-2; no clear D gene. Deletions cut 1 base from V and 3 bases from J, with 4 bases between. CDR1 is SGHRS, CDR2 YFSETQ, per germline. The CDR3 runs to 13 residues. Together with reference TRBV5-1 and TRBJ2-2, the CDR3 gives the full variable domain: KAGVTQTPRYLIKTRGQQVTLSCSPISGHRSVSWYQQTPGQGLQFLFEYFSETQRNKGNFPGRFSGRQFSNSRSEMNVSTLELGDSALYLCASSLQDTGELFFGEGSRLTVL.

V gene TRBV2 combines with J gene TRBJ1-2, with D perhaps matching TRBD1 (5 bases). V was pared by 7 bases and J by 0 bases, with 12 bases between. The CDR3 sequence is 14 residues long. In germline, CDR1 is SNHLY, CDR2 FYNNEI. The CDR3 DNA follows: TGTGCCAGCATTGGCAGGGTCCCTAACTATGGCTACACCTTC. This translates into CASIGRVPNYGYTF.

The genes are TRBV6-1 and TRBJ1-5; TRBD1 aligns across 7 bases. The trim removed 5 bases at V and 0 bases at J, leaving 1 base unmatched. The germline V gene has CDR1 MNHNS and CDR2 SASEGT. CDR3 length equals 14 residues. CDR3 sequence reads: CASSQGVSNQPQHF. In DNA form, the CDR3 reads TGTGCCAGCAGTCAGGGGGTTAGCAATCAGCCCCAGCATTTT.

The V and J genes are TRBV7-2 and TRBJ1-1, with D tentatively TRBD1 (5 bases). Per the germline V gene, CDR1 is SGHTA and CDR2 is FQGNSA. The V end was cut by 5 bases, the J end by 1 base, with 11 bases between. This CDR3 has 14 residues. The CDR3 nucleotides read TGTGCCAGCAGCAGGGACCTCGAGAACACTGAAGCTTTCTTT. It codes for CASSRDLENTEAFF.

As DNA, the CDR3 is TGTGCCAGCAGCCCCAAGACTAGCGGGCGCCACAATGAGCAGTTCTTC. It encodes CASSPKTSGRHNEQFF. This chain connects TRBV7-2 to TRBJ2-1; 10 positions match TRBD2. CDR3 length equals 16 residues. Trimming at V came to 5 bases and at J to 5 bases, leaving 9 bases not matched to a gene. Germline CDR1 SGHTA, CDR2 FQGNSA.

The V call is TRBV6-5, the J call TRBJ2-2; no definite D call. The CDR3 is 11 residues long. Germline V gene data show CDR1 as MNHEY and CDR2 as SVGAGI. V was clipped by 8 bases and J by 1 base, with 2 bases between them. The CDR3 loop reads CASLNTGELFF. DNA of the CDR3: TGTGCCAGCCTGAACACCGGGGAGCTGTTTTTT.

The gene calls are TRBV2 and TRBJ2-1; TRBD2 agrees at 8 bases. J was trimmed by 9 bases and V by 0 bases; bases with no gene match: 7. Germline CDR1 reads SNHLY; CDR2 reads FYNNEI. The CDR3 length is 15 residues. Here the CDR3 DNA reads TGTGCCAGCAGTGAAGCGCGGAGCGGGAGAGGTGAGCAGTTCTTC. This gives the protein CASSEARSGRGEQFF.

In its sample, this clone was seen once. The chain couples TRBV6-5 to TRBJ1-5; D is uncertain. V lost 6 bases to trimming and J lost 9 bases, with 18 bases between them. Germline loops: CDR1 MNHEY, CDR2 SVGAGI. The CDR3 runs to 14 residues. The CDR3 loop reads CASRDGQFDGPQHF. The CDR3 coding sequence is TGTGCCAGCAGAGACGGGCAGTTTGATGGGCCCCAGCATTTT.

The rearrangement joins TRBV7-2 to TRBJ2-3; D possibly matches TRBD1 or TRBD2 (5 bases each). The CDR3 contains 14 residues. V lost 1 base and J lost 9, with 14 bases in between. Germline V gives CDR1 SGHTA, CDR2 FQGNSA. The CDR3 region is CASSLESGTPTQYF. The DNA of the CDR3 is TGTGCCAGCAGCTTAGAGTCTGGGACCCCGACGCAGTATTTT.

The CDR3 region has the DNA TGCGCCAGCAGCCCGACAGGGACCTCCTACAATGAGCAGTTCTTC. Translation: CASSPTGTSYNEQFF. The chain employs TRBV5-1 and TRBJ2-1, with 7 bases fitting TRBD1. Germline CDR1 and CDR2: SGHRS and YFSETQ. The CDR3 has 15 residues. Germline trimming cut 4 bases from V and 0 bases from J; bases unmatched to any gene: 4. Filled out from reference TRBV5-1 and TRBJ2-1, the complete variable domain reads KAGVTQTPRYLIKTRGQQVTLSCSPISGHRSVSWYQQTPGQGLQFLFEYFSETQRNKGNFPGRFSGRQFSNSRSEMNVSTLELGDSALYLCASSPTGTSYNEQFFGPGTRLTVL.

The chain combines TRBV7-2 with TRBJ1-1; D is undetermined. Deletions cut 1 base from V and 0 bases from J, with 9 bases between. Germline assignment: CDR1 SGHTA and CDR2 FQGNSA. The CDR3 is 15 amino acids. CDR3 protein: CASSLGRLMNTEAFF. The CDR3 DNA is TGTGCCAGCAGCTTAGGGCGGCTCATGAACACTGAAGCTTTCTTT.

For the CDR3, the DNA is TGTGCCACCAACCCGGTTCGGATGAACACTGAAGCTTTCTTT. This sequence encodes CATNPVRMNTEAFF. This chain uses TRBV6-5 with TRBJ1-1; the D is unclear. The CDR3 length is 14 residues. The germline V and J ends were trimmed by 10 bases and 0 bases, with 15 bases remaining between them. CDR1 MNHEY and CDR2 SVGAGI come from the germline V gene.

V usage is TRBV5-1 and J usage is TRBJ2-7, with D possibly TRBD2 on 6 matching bases. The CDR3 has 14 amino acids. Trimming pared 3 bases from V and 6 bases from J, leaving 16 bases between. Germline CDR1 is SGHRS and CDR2 is YFSETQ. The CDR3 bases are TGCGCCAGCAGCTCTTGGCGTCAGGGAGGCGAGCAGTACTTC. It codes for CASSSWRQGGEQYF.

The gene calls are TRBV5-5 and TRBJ1-2; unclear D gene. The V and J ends lost 0 bases and 10 bases respectively, with 16 bases between them. CDR1 and CDR2 (germline): SGHKS, YYEKEE (reference sequence). This CDR3 has 14 amino acids. The CDR3 loop reads CASSLVLLFPDYTF. CDR3 in DNA: TGTGCCAGCAGCTTGGTATTACTCTTCCCTGACTACACCTTC.

The chain combines TRBV18 with TRBJ2-7; D tentatively reads TRBD1 or TRBD2 (5 bases each). The V end was cut by 3 bases, the J end by 3 bases, with 12 bases between. From germline, CDR1 is KGHSH and CDR2 LQKENI. CDR3 length: 14 amino acids. In DNA, the CDR3 is TGTGCCAGCTCACCCGGGGACCCTCGCTACGAGCAGTACTTC. Translation gives CASSPGDPRYEQYF. The full variable domain, rest sourced from reference TRBV18 and TRBJ2-7, is NAGVMQNPRHLVRRRGQEARLRCSPMKGHSHVYWYRQLPEEGLKFMVYLQKENIIDESGMPKERFSAEFPKEGPSILRIQQVVRGDSAAYFCASSPGDPRYEQYFGPGTRLTVT.

The chain is built from TRBV2 and TRBJ1-3; 7 positions agree with TRBD1. CDR1 SNHLY and CDR2 FYNNEI come from the germline V gene. CDR3 size: 14 residues. V lost 6 bases and J lost 7; bases outside the gene matches: 9. The CDR3 region is CASRGVQGRNTIYF. CDR3 in DNA: TGTGCCAGCAGAGGGGTACAGGGGAGGAACACCATATATTTT.

The chain has TRBV9 and TRBJ2-7, with D uncertain. CDR3 length: 14 residues. Germline lookup yields CDR1 SGDLS and CDR2 YYNGEE. Trimming stripped 4 bases from V and 4 bases from J, with 15 bases between. The CDR3 sequence: CASSLGRASYEQYF. CDR3 DNA: TGTGCCAGCAGCCTAGGACGAGCGTCATACGAGCAGTACTTC.

The CDR3 protein is CATSIADRWSYEQYF. Written as DNA, the CDR3 is TGTGCCACCAGCATCGCGGACAGGTGGTCCTACGAGCAGTACTTC. The chain couples TRBV15 to TRBJ2-7, with 7 positions matching TRBD1. The ends lost 4 bases at V and 1 base at J; junction bases unmatched: 7. The CDR3 is 15 residues long. Germline CDR1 LNHNV, CDR2 YYDKDF (reference sequence).

This sequence joins TRBV18 and TRBJ2-1, with 8 bases that match TRBD2. Germline-derived CDR1 and CDR2 are KGHSH and LQKENI. The CDR3 is made up of 16 amino acids. The junction had 8 bases not matched to a gene; V was cut back by 1 base and J by 6 bases. This chain's CDR3 is CASSPLAGGASNEQFF. In DNA, the CDR3 is TGTGCCAGCTCACCACTGGCCGGGGGGGCCTCCAATGAGCAGTTCTTC.

The chain links TRBV7-9 to TRBJ2-5; D is ambiguous. V lost 1 base and J lost 6, with 6 bases in between. The CDR3 has 12 amino acids. The germline gives CDR1 SEHNR, CDR2 FQNEAQ (reference sequence). The chain's CDR3 is CASSLVIKTQYF. CDR3 in DNA: TGTGCCAGCAGCTTAGTTATAAAGACCCAGTACTTC.

This chain joins TRBV2 and TRBJ1-2; D uncertain. Trimming cost V 9 bases and J 8 bases, with 13 bases left between them. In germline, CDR1 is SNHLY, CDR2 FYNNEI. CDR3 length equals 11 residues. The CDR3 is CASGRTKGYTF. The CDR3 bases are TGTGCCAGTGGAAGGACGAAAGGCTACACCTTC.

This clone was observed once. The chain recombines TRBV5-1 with TRBJ1-1; no definite D call. V lost 3 bases and J lost 6, with 12 bases in between. CDR1 and CDR2 (germline): SGHRS, YFSETQ. The CDR3 extends over 13 amino acids. Here the CDR3 reads CASSSGQTAEAFF. The CDR3 DNA reads as TGCGCCAGCAGCTCTGGGCAGACCGCTGAAGCTTTCTTT.